These T cell receptor beta chains were read from a single sample in a study of T cell responses to AZD1222 COVID-19 vaccine. The table came from immunoSEQ multiplex PCR; TCRdb's copy has only in-frame clones and leaves some out. The sample gives 95,000 to 110,000 clones, about 87% of which show up once; roughly 22% is in the top ten. Specimen: peripheral blood, collected on day 0 of AZD1222 vaccination. These receptors were taken from an adult in good health. Both conserved end residues are part of each CDR3. A D gene is named only where the DNA matches it firmly. Expanded clones are given a class, and other clones once, few, many or no size at all.

TRBD2 TRBJ2-7 TRBV9 . TGTGCCAGCAGCCCAACCCCAGGACTAGCGGGACCTTTTTCTCACTACGAGCAGTACTTC CASSPTPGLAGPFSHYEQYF
. TRBJ2-5 TRBV7-2 . TGTGCCAGCAGCTTAGCTTTACAAGAGACCCAGTACTTC CASSLALQETQYF
. TRBJ2-7 TRBV5-5 . TGTGCCAGCACCCCCGGGCCCGGATCCTACGAGCAGTACTTC CASTPGPGSYEQYF
TRBD1 TRBJ1-1 TRBV19 . TGTGCCAGTAGTACCCGACAGGGTAGGTCGAACACTGAAGCTTTCTTT CASSTRQGRSNTEAFF
. TRBJ2-2 TRBV7-9 once TGTGCCAGCAGCTCTCGGACGGGGAACACCGGGGAGCTGTTTTTT CASSSRTGNTGELFF
. TRBJ2-7 TRBV12-3/TRBV12-4 . TGTGCCAGCAGTTTCAGGAGCTCCTACGAGCAGTACTTC CASSFRSSYEQYF
. TRBJ2-2 TRBV9 . TGTGCCAGCAGCGTAGGGACAGTTCACACCGGGGAGCTGTTTTTT CASSVGTVHTGELFF
. TRBJ1-1 TRBV3-1/TRBV3-2 . TGTGCCAGCAGCCGCCTGGACTACTCCTGGGACACTGAAGCTTTCTTT CASSRLDYSWDTEAFF
. TRBJ1-1 TRBV5-1 once TGCGCCAGCAGCGCAGTACTGAACACTGAAGCTTTCTTT CASSAVLNTEAFF
. TRBJ1-5 TRBV6-5 . TGTGCCAGCAGTTACGGGAGAGATCAGCCCCAGCATTTT CASSYGRDQPQHF
. TRBJ1-3 TRBV21-1 . TGTGCCAGCATAGCCCCCTCGGGAAACACCATATATTTT CASIAPSGNTIYF
. TRBJ1-2 TRBV15 . TGTGCCACCAGCGACCGTCAGGTGTTCTATGGCTACACCTTC CATSDRQVFYGYTF
TRBD1 TRBJ1-1 TRBV19 . TGTGCCAGTAGTCTTTCGCAGGGGGCCCTAACGAGCACTGAAGCTTTCTTT CASSLSQGALTSTEAFF
. TRBJ2-3 TRBV7-8 . TGTGCCAGCAGCTTAGGGGCGGGAAGTATATTAGATACGCAGTATTTT CASSLGAGSILDTQYF
. TRBJ1-1 TRBV5-1 . TGCGCCAGCAGCTTGTATGGTCCGAACACTGAAGCTTTCTTT CASSLYGPNTEAFF
TRBD1 TRBJ1-1 TRBV6-5 . TGTGCCAGCAGGCGACCGGGACAGTGGGACACTGAAGCTTTCTTT CASRRPGQWDTEAFF
. TRBJ1-5 TRBV7-8 few TGTGCCAGCAGCTTAGATTTTCGAAGCGGTCAGCCCCAGCATTTT CASSLDFRSGQPQHF
. TRBJ2-2 TRBV28 . TGTGCCGAAAGTGGGGGGCAGAACACCGGGGAGCTGTTTTTT CAESGGQNTGELFF
. TRBJ1-3 TRBV19 . TGTGCCAGTACCGTGTGGACGGTGACCTCTGGAAACACCATATATTTT CASTVWTVTSGNTIYF
. TRBJ1-1 TRBV2 . TGTGCCACCCGGGAGGCGGGGGCCACTGAAGCTTTCTTT CATREAGATEAFF
. TRBJ2-7 TRBV28 . TGTGCCAGCAGCCCCACAGGGTTGACCTACGAGCAGTACTTC CASSPTGLTYEQYF
. TRBJ2-2 TRBV7-9 . TGTGCCAGCAGCGTCACAGGCACCGGGGAGCTGTTTTTT CASSVTGTGELFF